This passage covers 21 T cell receptor beta chains from one sample sequenced in a study of memory CD4+ T cells and cytomegalovirus serostatus. Assay: immunoSEQ multiplex PCR; the TCRdb copy retains only in-frame clones and omits some. The sample has about 57,000 clones; around 80% are singletons. Single viable CD3+CD4+CD8-CD45RO+ cells were sorted as the memory CD4+ T cells. The sequencing input was memory CD4+ T cells from blood. Receptor source: an adult in good health and CMV-seronegative.

This clone was recorded a few times. The J gene is TRBJ1-1, the V gene TRBV29-1; D remains ambiguous. The ends were cut back, 4 bases at V and 11 bases at J, with 14 bases in the middle. Germline V gene lookup returns CDR1 SQVTM and CDR2 ANQGSEA. There are 11 residues in the CDR3. The CDR3: CSVASTSEAFF. In nucleotides, the CDR3 is TGCAGCGTTGCCTCCACCTCGGAGGCTTTCTTT.

The chain links TRBV5-1 to TRBJ2-3; no definite D call. The CDR3 consists of 18 residues. V lost 0 bases and J 1 base, leaving 18 bases between the germline ends. Germline CDR1 reads SGHRS; CDR2 reads YFSETQ. The CDR3 loop is CASSLGLSLGKGTDTQYF. Written as DNA, the CDR3 is TGCGCCAGCAGCTTGGGACTTTCCTTGGGGAAAGGCACAGATACGCAGTATTTT.

This clone was recorded a few times. The chain links TRBV12-5 to TRBJ2-2; D possibly uses TRBD1 or TRBD2 (5 bases each). The V end was cut by 0 bases, the J end by 7 bases, with 15 bases between. Germline lookup yields CDR1 LGHNT and CDR2 FRNRAP. CDR3 length: 16 residues. CDR3: CASGLVASGLVGELFF. The CDR3 coding sequence is TGTGCTAGTGGTTTGGTGGCGTCGGGGCTGGTCGGGGAGCTGTTTTTT. Full variable domain (remainder filled in from reference TRBV12-5 and TRBJ2-2): DARVTQTPRHKVTEMGQEVTMRCQPILGHNTVFWYRQTMMQGLELLAYFRNRAPLDDSGMPKDRFSAEMPDATLATLKIQPSEPRDSAVYFCASGLVASGLVGELFFGEGSRLTVL.

This chain uses TRBV5-5 with TRBJ2-7; 9 bases are a match to TRBD2. Germline trimming cut 0 bases from V and 1 base from J; bases unmatched to any gene: 8. Per the germline V gene, CDR1 is SGHKS and CDR2 is YYEKEE (reference sequence). CDR3 size: 17 residues. Written as DNA, the CDR3 is TGTGCCAGCAGCTTGGGGTTTGGCGGGGGGGCGTCCTACGAGCAGTACTTC. This translates into CASSLGFGGGASYEQYF.

The CDR3 coding sequence is TGTGCCAGCAACTCTGGCGGACCGTACCAAGAGACCCAGTACTTC. Residues: CASNSGGPYQETQYF. This chain uses TRBV5-5 with TRBJ2-5; D ambiguous. Deletions cut 6 bases from V and 0 bases from J, with 15 bases between. The CDR3 extends over 15 amino acids. CDR1 SGHKS and CDR2 YYEKEE come from the germline V gene (reference sequence).

J is TRBJ2-5 and V is TRBV7-2, with D tentatively TRBD1 (7 bases). The CDR3 covers 14 residues. The germline V gene has CDR1 SGHTA and CDR2 FQGNSA. Trimming took 3 bases from V and 3 from J, leaving 11 bases between them. DNA for the CDR3: TGTGCCAGCAGCTTCTCAGGGGGGAAAGAGACCCAGTACTTC. Residues: CASSFSGGKETQYF.

V is TRBV6-6 and J is TRBJ2-1, with a possible D match to TRBD1 (6 bases). The CDR3 is 15 amino acids. Germline values: CDR1 MNHNY, CDR2 SVGAGI (reference sequence). V lost 8 bases to trimming and J lost 0 bases, with 14 bases between them. Here the CDR3 DNA reads TGTGCCAGCTCGCTTCAGGGGAGCTCCTACAATGAGCAGTTCTTC. This translates into CASSLQGSSYNEQFF.

J is TRBJ1-1 and V is TRBV10-3; the D is unclear. V lost 8 bases, J lost 7 bases, and 23 bases lay in between. Germline V gene sequence: CDR1 ENHRY, CDR2 SYGVKD. The CDR3 has 15 residues. The CDR3 nucleotides read TGTGCCATCTCGATGGACTCCCGCGGGTTTGTTGAAGCTTTCTTT. It codes for CAISMDSRGFVEAFF.

This clone showed up just once. The CDR3 nucleotides read TGTGCCAGCAGCTTTGAGCCTACAGGGGGCCCGTCAGGATCCTACAATGAGCAGTTCTTC. It is translated as CASSFEPTGGPSGSYNEQFF. The J gene is TRBJ2-1, the V gene TRBV7-4; 9 bases are shared with TRBD1. This CDR3 comprises 20 residues. Germline V gene sequence: CDR1 SGHVT, CDR2 SQSDAQ. Trimming took 3 bases from V and 1 from J; bases not matched to a gene: 16. The full variable domain, rest sourced from reference TRBV7-4 and TRBJ2-1, is GAGVSQSPRYKVAKRGRDVALRCDSISGHVTLYWYRQTLGQGSEVLTYSQSDAQRDKSGRPSGRFSAERPERSVSTLKIQRTEQGDSAVYLCASSFEPTGGPSGSYNEQFFGPGTRLTVL.

The rearrangement links TRBV29-1 to TRBJ2-3; 11 bases fit TRBD2. V dropped 4 bases and J dropped 2; count of bases not matched to a gene: 5. This CDR3 is built from 15 residues. Per the germline V gene, CDR1 is SQVTM and CDR2 is ANQGSEA. CDR3 DNA: TGCAGCGTTGGGCTGACTAGCGGGGTCACAGATACGCAGTATTTT. Amino acid sequence: CSVGLTSGVTDTQYF.

This chain joins TRBV19 and TRBJ2-3; D is unclear. The length of the CDR3 is 14 residues. Germline V gene sequence: CDR1 LNHDA, CDR2 SQIVND (reference sequence). The V and J ends lost 7 bases and 3 bases respectively, with 14 bases between them. The CDR3 nucleotides are TGTGCCAGTAAGAGTCATACAACGACAGATACGCAGTATTTT. Translating it yields CASKSHTTTDTQYF.

The CDR3 region is CASSTTARNEKLFF. The CDR3, as DNA: TGTGCCAGTAGTACGACAGCACGCAATGAAAAACTGTTTTTT. The chain has TRBV19 and TRBJ1-4; D perhaps matches TRBD1 (5 bases). The CDR3 totals 14 residues. CDR1 and CDR2 (germline): LNHDA, SQIVND (reference sequence). Between the trimmed V and J ends, which lost 4 bases and 5 bases, there was a span of 11 bases.

The chain uses TRBV19 and TRBJ1-2; TRBD1 matches 7 bases. Germline-derived CDR1 and CDR2 are LNHDA and SQIVND (reference sequence). CDR3 length equals 16 residues. Trimming cost V 6 bases and J 1 base; bases outside gene matches: 11. CDR3 in amino acids: CASSVGRGDVNYGYTF. The DNA of the CDR3 is TGTGCCAGTAGCGTCGGCAGGGGGGACGTTAACTATGGCTACACCTTC.

This sequence joins TRBV5-1 and TRBJ1-1, with unresolved D. The germline CDR1 and CDR2 sequences are SGHRS and YFSETQ. The CDR3 consists of 15 residues. V shed 2 bases and J shed 7 bases, with 18 bases lying between them. As DNA, the CDR3 is TGCGCCAGCAGCTTCACCGGCCCGCAGGTTAGTGAAGCTTTCTTT. It codes for CASSFTGPQVSEAFF.

The chain has TRBV5-1 and TRBJ1-1, with 9 nucleotides matching TRBD1. V was clipped by 1 base and J by 8 bases; unmatched bases: 9. CDR3 size: 15 residues. Germline V CDR1 and CDR2: SGHRS, YFSETQ. DNA of the CDR3: TGCGCCAGCAGCTTGAGTCGGACAGGGGTCGGCGAAGCTTTCTTT. The encoded protein is CASSLSRTGVGEAFF.

The gene calls are TRBV5-8 and TRBJ1-5; D is unresolved. From germline, CDR1 is SGHTS and CDR2 YDEGEE. The CDR3 contains 15 residues. V was clipped by 4 bases and J by 1 base, with 12 bases between them. CDR3 nucleotide sequence: TGTGCCAGCAGCGGGAGGGCGCAAAGCAATCAGCCCCAGCATTTT. This encodes CASSGRAQSNQPQHF.

The table lists this clone with a few counts. The rearrangement links TRBV6-1 to TRBJ2-5, with 8 bases aligning to TRBD2. Trimming took 10 bases from V and 2 from J; bases not matched to a gene: 9. The germline CDR1 and CDR2 sequences are MNHNS and SASEGT. CDR3 size: 14 residues. The CDR3 coding sequence is TGTGCCACCCACCTGAGCGGGAGTCAAGAGACCCAGTACTTC. As protein: CATHLSGSQETQYF.

The V call is TRBV7-8, the J call TRBJ2-5; 8 bases fit TRBD1. V was pared by 5 bases and J by 1 base, with 3 bases of the junction left unmatched. This CDR3 spans 14 amino acids. Looked up from germline, CDR1 is SGHVS and CDR2 is FQNEAQ. The CDR3 sequence is CASSRGQGQETQYF. CDR3 bases: TGTGCCAGCAGCCGAGGACAGGGCCAAGAGACCCAGTACTTC.

The rearrangement joins TRBV18 to TRBJ2-3; 9 bases map to TRBD2. Germline V gives CDR1 KGHSH, CDR2 LQKENI. V shed 2 bases and J 1 base; nucleotides not matched to a gene: 4. The CDR3 is 16 amino acids. The DNA of the CDR3 is TGTGCCAGCTCACCAAACGCGGGGGGGGGCACAGATACGCAGTATTTT. Protein: CASSPNAGGGTDTQYF.

The chain uses TRBV7-6 and TRBJ2-1, with 7 bases that match TRBD2. The trim removed 1 base at V and 10 bases at J, leaving 13 bases unmatched. The CDR3 extends over 16 amino acids. CDR1 is SGHVS and CDR2 is FNYEAQ in the germline V gene. The CDR3 loop reads CASSLGAGVASNEQFF. The CDR3 DNA is TGTGCCAGCAGCTTAGGGGCGGGAGTCGCTAGTAACGAGCAGTTCTTC. Together with reference TRBV7-6 and TRBJ2-1, the CDR3 gives the full variable domain: GAGVSQSPRYKVTKRGQDVALRCDPISGHVSLYWYRQALGQGPEFLTYFNYEAQQDKSGLPNDRFSAERPEGSISTLTIQRTEQRDSAMYRCASSLGAGVASNEQFFGPGTRLTVL.

To note about this clone: An end of the junction differs from the germline gene, which may be a read error. Different DNA sequences within this sample yield the same CDR3. This chain connects TRBV7-9 to TRBJ2-2; TRBD2 matches 9 bases. The CDR3 sequence is 17 residues long. Germline V lookup: CDR1 SEHNR, CDR2 FQNEAQ (reference sequence). CDR3 protein: CASSLASGGPNTGELFF. CDR3 nucleotide sequence: TGTGCCAGCAGCTTAGCTAGCGGGGGACCGAACACCGGAGAGCTGTTTTTT.